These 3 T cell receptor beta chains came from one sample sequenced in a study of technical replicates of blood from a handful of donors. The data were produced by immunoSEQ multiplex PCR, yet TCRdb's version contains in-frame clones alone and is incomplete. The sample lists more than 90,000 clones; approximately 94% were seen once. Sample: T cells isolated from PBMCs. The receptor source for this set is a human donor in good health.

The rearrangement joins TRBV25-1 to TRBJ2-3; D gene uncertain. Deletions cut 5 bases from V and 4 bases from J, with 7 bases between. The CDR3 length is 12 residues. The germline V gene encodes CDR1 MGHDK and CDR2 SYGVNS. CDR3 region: CASSHQADTQYF. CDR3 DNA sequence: TGTGCCAGCAGTCATCAGGCAGATACGCAGTATTTT.

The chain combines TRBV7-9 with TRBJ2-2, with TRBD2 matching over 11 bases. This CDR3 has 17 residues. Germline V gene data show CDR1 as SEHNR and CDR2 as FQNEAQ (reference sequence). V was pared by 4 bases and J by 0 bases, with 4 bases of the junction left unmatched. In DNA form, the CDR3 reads TGTGCCAGCAGCTCCGGGACTAGCGGCGCGAACACCGGGGAGCTGTTTTTT. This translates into CASSSGTSGANTGELFF.

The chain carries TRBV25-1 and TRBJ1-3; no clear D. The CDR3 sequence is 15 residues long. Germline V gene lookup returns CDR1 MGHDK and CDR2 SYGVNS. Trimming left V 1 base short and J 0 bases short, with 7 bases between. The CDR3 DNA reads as TGTGCCAGCAGTGAATTGACATTCTCTGGAAACACCATATATTTT. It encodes CASSELTFSGNTIYF.